This T cell receptor (beta chain) was sequenced during a study of OX40 agonist ivuxolimab in advanced cancers. Findings and limits, study-wide: Expanded clones were, on average, more numerous among CD8+ T cells than CD4+. Still undetermined is the antigen specificity of the expanded peripheral T cells. Certain nonresponders additionally had low normalized T-cell clonal expansion.

Autoimmune disease history or systemic immunosuppression was exclusionary. About this clone itself: Antigen unknown.

Profiling relied on immunoSEQ multiplex PCR, and the TCRdb table lists in-frame clones only, not all of them. This table has tens of thousands of clones, 85% appearing once. The starting material was CD4+ or CD8+ T cells sorted from blood, obtained in a trial of the OX40 agonist ivuxolimab. This receptor was taken from an adult with an advanced solid tumor such as melanoma, head and neck, liver or kidney cancer.

This CDR3 is CASRSRQERTGDTQYF. CDR3 DNA: TGTGCCAGTAGGAGTAGACAGGAACGGACAGGAGATACGCAGTATTTT. The chain combines TRBV19 with TRBJ2-3, with 7 bases lining up with TRBD1. The CDR3 has 16 amino acids. CDR1 is LNHDA and CDR2 is SQIVND in the germline V gene (reference sequence). V lost 6 bases to trimming and J lost 5 bases; unmatched junction nucleotides: 14.